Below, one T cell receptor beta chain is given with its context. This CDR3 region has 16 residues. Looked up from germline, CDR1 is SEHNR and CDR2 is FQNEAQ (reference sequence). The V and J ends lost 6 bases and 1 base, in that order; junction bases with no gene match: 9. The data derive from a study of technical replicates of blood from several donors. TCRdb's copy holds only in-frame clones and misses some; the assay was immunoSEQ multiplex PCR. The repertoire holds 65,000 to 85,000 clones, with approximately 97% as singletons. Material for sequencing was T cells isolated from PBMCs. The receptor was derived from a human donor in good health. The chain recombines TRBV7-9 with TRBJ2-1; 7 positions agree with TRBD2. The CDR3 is CASRPFSGGSYNEQFF. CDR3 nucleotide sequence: TGTGCCAGCAGACCATTCTCGGGGGGTTCCTACAATGAGCAGTTCTTC. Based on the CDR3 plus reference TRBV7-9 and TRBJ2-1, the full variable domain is DTGVSQNPRHKITKRGQNVTFRCDPISEHNRLYWYRQTLGQGPEFLTYFQNEAQLEKSRLLSDRFSAERPKGSFSTLEIQRTEQGDSAMYLCASRPFSGGSYNEQFFGPGTRLTVL.